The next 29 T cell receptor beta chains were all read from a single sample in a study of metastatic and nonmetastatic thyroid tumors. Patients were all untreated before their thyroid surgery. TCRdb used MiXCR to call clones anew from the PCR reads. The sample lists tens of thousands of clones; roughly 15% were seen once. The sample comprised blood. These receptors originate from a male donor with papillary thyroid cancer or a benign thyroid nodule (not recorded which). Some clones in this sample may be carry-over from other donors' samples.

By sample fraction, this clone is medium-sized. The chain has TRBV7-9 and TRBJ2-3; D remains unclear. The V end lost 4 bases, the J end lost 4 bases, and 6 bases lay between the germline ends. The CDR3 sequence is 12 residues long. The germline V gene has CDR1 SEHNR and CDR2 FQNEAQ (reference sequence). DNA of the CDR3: TGTGCCAGCAGCTGGCAGCCAGATACGCAGTATTTT. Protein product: CASSWQPDTQYF.

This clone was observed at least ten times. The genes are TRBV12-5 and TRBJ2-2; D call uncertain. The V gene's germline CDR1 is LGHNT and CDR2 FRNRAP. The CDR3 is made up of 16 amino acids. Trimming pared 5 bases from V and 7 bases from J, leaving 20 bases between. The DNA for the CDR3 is TGTGCTAGTGGTCCCACCTCGACTCCGTCCGGCGGGGAGCTGTTTTTT. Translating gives CASGPTSTPSGGELFF.

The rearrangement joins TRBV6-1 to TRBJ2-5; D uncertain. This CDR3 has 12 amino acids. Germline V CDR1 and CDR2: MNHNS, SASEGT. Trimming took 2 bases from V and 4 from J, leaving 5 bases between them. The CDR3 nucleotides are TGTGCCAGCAGTGAATCCGGAGAGACCCAGTACTTC. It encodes CASSESGETQYF.

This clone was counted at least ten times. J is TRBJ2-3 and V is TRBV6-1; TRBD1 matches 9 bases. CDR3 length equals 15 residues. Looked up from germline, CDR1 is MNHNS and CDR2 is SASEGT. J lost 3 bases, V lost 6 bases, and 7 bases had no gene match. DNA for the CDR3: TGTGCCAGCAGCCCCGGGACAGGGTTTACAGATACGCAGTATTTT. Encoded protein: CASSPGTGFTDTQYF.

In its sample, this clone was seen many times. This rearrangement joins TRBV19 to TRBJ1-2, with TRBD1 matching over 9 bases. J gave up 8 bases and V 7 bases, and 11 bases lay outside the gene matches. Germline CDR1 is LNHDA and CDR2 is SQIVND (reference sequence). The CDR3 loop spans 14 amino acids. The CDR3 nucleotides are TGTGCCAGTAAACCGGGACAGGGTATTTTCGGCTACACCTTC. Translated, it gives CASKPGQGIFGYTF.

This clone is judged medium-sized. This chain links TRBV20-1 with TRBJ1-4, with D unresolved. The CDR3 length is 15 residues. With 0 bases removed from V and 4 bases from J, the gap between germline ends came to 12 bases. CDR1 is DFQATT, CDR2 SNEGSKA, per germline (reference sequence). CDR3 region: CSARDPGVHNEKLFF. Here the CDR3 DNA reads TGCAGTGCTAGAGACCCCGGGGTACATAATGAAAAACTGTTTTTT.

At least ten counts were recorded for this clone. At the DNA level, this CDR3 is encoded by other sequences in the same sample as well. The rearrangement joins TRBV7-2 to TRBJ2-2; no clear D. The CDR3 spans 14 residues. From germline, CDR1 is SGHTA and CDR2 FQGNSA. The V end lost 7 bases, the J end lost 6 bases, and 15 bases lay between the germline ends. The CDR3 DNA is TGTGCCAGCACTCTATTTAACATCCCCGGGGAGCTGTTTTTT. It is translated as CASTLFNIPGELFF.

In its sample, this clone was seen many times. The CDR3 sequence: CAISPQGASYEQYF. In DNA form, the CDR3 reads TGTGCCATCAGTCCCCAGGGGGCCTCCTACGAGCAGTACTTC. The chain combines TRBV10-3 with TRBJ2-7, with TRBD1 identical over 8 bases. Per the germline V gene, CDR1 is ENHRY and CDR2 is SYGVKD. V was clipped by 5 bases and J by 0 bases; unmatched bases: 3. This CDR3 comprises 14 residues.

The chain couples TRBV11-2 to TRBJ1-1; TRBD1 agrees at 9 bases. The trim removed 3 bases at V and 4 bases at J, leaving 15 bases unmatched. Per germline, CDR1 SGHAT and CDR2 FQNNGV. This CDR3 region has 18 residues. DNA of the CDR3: TGTGCCAGCAGCTTTGGGGGGTGGGACAGGGTGAAGAGCACTGAAGCTTTCTTT. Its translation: CASSFGGWDRVKSTEAFF.

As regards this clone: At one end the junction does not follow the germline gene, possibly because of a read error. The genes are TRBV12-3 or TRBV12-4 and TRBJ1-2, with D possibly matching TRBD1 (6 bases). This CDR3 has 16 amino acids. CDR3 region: CVSSPPSTGLRPGYTF. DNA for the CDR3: TGTGTCAGCAGCCCACCCTCGACAGGACTTCGACCCGGCTACACCTTC.

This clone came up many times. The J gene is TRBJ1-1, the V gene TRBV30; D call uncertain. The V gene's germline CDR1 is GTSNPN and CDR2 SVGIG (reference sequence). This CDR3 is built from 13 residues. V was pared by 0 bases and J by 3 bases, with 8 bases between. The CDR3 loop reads CAWSVQTYTEAFF. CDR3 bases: TGTGCCTGGAGTGTACAGACCTACACTGAAGCTTTCTTT. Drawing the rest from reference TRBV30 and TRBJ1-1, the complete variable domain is SQTIHQWPATLVQPVGSPLSLECTVEGTSNPNLYWYRQAAGRGLQLLFYSVGIGQISSEVPQNLSASRPQDRQFILSSKKLLLSDSGFYLCAWSVQTYTEAFFGQGTRLTVV.

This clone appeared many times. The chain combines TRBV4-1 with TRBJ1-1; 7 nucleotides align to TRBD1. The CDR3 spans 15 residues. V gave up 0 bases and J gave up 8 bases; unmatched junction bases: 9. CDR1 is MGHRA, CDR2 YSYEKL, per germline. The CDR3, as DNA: TGCGCCAGCAGCCAAGATAAAGGGGGCTTGAGGGAAGCTTTCTTT. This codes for CASSQDKGGLREAFF.

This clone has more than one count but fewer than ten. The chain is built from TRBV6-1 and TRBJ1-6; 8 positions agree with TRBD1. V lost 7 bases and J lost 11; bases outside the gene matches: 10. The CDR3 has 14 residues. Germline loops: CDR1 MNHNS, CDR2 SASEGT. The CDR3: CASTLRGRVAPLHF. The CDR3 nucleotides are TGTGCCAGCACCCTCAGGGGGCGGGTAGCACCCCTCCACTTT.

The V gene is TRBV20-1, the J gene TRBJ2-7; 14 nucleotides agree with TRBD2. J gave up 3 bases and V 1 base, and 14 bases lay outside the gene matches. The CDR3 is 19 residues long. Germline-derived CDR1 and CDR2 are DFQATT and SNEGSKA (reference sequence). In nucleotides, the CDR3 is TGCAGTGCTAGAGTTTCCCCGACTAGCGGGAGGGCCACGGTCTACGAGCAGTACTTC. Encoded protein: CSARVSPTSGRATVYEQYF.

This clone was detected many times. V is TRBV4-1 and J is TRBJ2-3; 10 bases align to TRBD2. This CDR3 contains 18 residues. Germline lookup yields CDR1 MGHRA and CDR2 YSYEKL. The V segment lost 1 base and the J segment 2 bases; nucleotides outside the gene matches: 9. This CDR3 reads CASSQANLAGGHTDTQYF. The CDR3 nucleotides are TGCGCCAGCAGCCAAGCAAATTTAGCGGGAGGCCACACAGATACGCAGTATTTT.

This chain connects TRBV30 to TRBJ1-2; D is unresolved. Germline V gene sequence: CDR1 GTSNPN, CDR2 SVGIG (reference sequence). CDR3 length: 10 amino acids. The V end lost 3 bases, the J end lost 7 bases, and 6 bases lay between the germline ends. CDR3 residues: CAWRDSGYTF. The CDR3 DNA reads TGTGCCTGGAGGGACTCTGGCTACACCTTC.

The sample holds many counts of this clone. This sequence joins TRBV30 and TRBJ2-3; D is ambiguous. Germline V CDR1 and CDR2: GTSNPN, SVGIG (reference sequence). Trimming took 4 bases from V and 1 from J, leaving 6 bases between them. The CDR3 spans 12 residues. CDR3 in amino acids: CAWTLGTDTQYF. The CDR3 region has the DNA TGTGCCTGGACCCTGGGCACAGATACGCAGTATTTT.

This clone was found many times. The chain's CDR3 is CASSPTGTDGYTF. DNA of the CDR3: TGTGCCAGCTCCCCCACAGGGACAGATGGCTACACCTTC. The chain couples TRBV18 to TRBJ1-2, with 7 bases fitting TRBD1. This CDR3 region has 13 residues. Germline values: CDR1 KGHSH, CDR2 LQKENI. Germline trimming cut 6 bases from V and 6 bases from J; bases unmatched to any gene: 7.

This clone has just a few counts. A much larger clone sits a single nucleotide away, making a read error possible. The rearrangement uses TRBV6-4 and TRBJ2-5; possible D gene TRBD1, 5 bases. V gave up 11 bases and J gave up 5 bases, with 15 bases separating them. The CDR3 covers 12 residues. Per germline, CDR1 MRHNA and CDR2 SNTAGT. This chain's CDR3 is CAGLQVSETQYF. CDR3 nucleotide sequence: TGTGCCGGGCTACAGGTGTCCGAGACCCAGTACTTC.

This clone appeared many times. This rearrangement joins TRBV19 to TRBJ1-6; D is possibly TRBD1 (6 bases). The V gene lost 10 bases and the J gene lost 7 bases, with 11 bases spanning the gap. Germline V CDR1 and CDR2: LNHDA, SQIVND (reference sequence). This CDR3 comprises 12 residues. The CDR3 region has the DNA TGTGCCACAGGGGACCGGAATTCACCCCTCCACTTT. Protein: CATGDRNSPLHF. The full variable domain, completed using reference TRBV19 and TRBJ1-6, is DGGITQSPKYLFRKEGQNVTLSCEQNLNHDAMYWYRQDPGQGLRLIYYSQIVNDFQKGDIAEGYSVSREKKESFPLTVTSAQKNPTAFYLCATGDRNSPLHFGNGTRLTVT.

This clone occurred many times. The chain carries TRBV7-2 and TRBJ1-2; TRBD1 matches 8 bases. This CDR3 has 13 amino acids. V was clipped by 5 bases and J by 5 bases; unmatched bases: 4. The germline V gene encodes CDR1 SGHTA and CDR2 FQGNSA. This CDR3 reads CASSDRGLYGYTF. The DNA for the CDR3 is TGTGCCAGCAGCGACAGGGGACTATATGGCTACACCTTC.

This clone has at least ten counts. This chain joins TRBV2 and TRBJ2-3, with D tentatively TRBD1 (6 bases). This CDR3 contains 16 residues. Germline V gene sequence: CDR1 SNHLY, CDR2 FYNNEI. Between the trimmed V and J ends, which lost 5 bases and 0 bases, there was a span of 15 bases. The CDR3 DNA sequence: TGTGCCAGCAGTACAGCTAGGACAGCTAGCACAGATACGCAGTATTTT. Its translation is CASSTARTASTDTQYF.

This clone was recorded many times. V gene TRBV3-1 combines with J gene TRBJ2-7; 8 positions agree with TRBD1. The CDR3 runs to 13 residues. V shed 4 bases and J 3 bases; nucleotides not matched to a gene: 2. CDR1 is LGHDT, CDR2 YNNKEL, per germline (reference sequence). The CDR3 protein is CASSLGTGYEQYF. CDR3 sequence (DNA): TGTGCCAGCAGCCTAGGGACAGGCTACGAGCAGTACTTC.

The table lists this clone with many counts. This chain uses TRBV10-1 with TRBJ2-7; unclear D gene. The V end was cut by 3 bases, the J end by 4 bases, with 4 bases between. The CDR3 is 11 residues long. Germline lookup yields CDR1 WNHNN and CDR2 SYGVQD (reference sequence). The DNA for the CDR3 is TGCGCCAGCAGTGACGGGTACGAGCAGTACTTC. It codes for CASSDGYEQYF.

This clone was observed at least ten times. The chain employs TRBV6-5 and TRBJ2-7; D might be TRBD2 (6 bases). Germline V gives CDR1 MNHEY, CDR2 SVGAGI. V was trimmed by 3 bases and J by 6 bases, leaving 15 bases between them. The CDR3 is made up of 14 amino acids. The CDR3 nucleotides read TGTGCCAGCAGTTATGGACTATTGGGTTCCGAGCAGTACTTC. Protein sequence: CASSYGLLGSEQYF.

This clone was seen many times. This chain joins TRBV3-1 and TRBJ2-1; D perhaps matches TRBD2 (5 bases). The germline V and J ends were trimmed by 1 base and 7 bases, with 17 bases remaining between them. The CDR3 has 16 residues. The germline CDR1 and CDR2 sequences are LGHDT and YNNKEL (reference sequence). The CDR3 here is CASSQAGMGNLNEQFF. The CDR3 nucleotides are TGTGCCAGCAGCCAAGCCGGGATGGGCAACTTAAATGAGCAGTTCTTC.

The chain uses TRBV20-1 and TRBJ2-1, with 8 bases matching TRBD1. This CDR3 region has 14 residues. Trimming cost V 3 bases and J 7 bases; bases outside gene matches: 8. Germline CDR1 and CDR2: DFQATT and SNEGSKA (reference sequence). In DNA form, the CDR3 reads TGCAGTGCTAGCCGAGGACAGGGCGGAAATGAGCAGTTCTTC. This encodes CSASRGQGGNEQFF.

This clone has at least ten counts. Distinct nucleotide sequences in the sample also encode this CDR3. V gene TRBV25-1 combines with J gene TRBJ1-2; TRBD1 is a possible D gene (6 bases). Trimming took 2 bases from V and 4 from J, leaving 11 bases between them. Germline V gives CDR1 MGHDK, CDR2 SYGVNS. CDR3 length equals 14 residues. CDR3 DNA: TGTGCCAGCAGTGAAACGGCGGACAGCTATGGCTACACCTTC. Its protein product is CASSETADSYGYTF.

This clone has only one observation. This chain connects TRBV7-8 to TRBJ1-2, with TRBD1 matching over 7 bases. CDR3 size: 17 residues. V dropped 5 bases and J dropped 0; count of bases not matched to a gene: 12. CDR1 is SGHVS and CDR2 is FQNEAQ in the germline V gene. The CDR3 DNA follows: TGTGCCAGCAGCAAAGGGGCCAGGGGGATTTCTAACTATGGCTACACCTTC. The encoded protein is CASSKGARGISNYGYTF.